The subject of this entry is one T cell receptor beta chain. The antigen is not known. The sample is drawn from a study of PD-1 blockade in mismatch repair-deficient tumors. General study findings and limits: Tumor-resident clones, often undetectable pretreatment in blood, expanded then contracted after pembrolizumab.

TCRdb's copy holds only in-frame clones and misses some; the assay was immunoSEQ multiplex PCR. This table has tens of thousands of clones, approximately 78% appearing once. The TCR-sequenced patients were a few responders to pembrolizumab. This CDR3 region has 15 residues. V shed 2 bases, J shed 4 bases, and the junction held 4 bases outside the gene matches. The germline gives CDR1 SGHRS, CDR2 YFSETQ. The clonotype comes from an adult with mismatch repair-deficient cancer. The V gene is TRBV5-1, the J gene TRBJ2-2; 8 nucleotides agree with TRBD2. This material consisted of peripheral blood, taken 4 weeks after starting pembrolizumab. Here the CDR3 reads CASSLAGVPTGELFF. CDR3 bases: TGCGCCAGCAGCTTAGCGGGAGTCCCCACCGGGGAGCTGTTTTTT. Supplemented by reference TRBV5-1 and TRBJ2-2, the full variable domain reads KAGVTQTPRYLIKTRGQQVTLSCSPISGHRSVSWYQQTPGQGLQFLFEYFSETQRNKGNFPGRFSGRQFSNSRSEMNVSTLELGDSALYLCASSLAGVPTGELFFGEGSRLTVL.